This T cell receptor (beta chain) was sequenced during a study of shared clonotypes between healthy human individuals (dated by TCRdb to 2018 to 2021). Background for the entire study: A couple of women and a few men aged 18 to 49 years were included in the cohort. For each donor, CD4 naive and CD4 memory were each given three plates, CD8 naive was given two plates, and CD8 memory was given one plate. The study deeply sequenced blood TCR repertoires of five healthy adults to estimate repertoire size and the extent of clonotype sharing between individuals. To increase sequencing depth and limit assay-specific biases, different laboratories used diverse techniques to prepare libraries and sequence TCR repertoires. Per donor, leukapheresis produced somewhere between about 0.94 and 9.5 billion PBMCs. On the study overall, not on this receptor specifically: Sharing across four donors was observed for around 5% of naive CD4, 3.5% of naive CD8, 2.3% of memory CD4, and about 0.4% of memory CD8 clonotypes. Even with the large sequencing depth, rarefaction of the sorted-subset datasets indicated that sequencing was incomplete. Compared with non-shared clonotypes, clonotypes shared by all four sorted-subset donors had higher generation probabilities. Sampling was restricted to blood, and TCR repertoires in tissue are likely to differ from TCR repertoires in blood. Based on pairwise subsampling, the degree of clonotype sharing among donors was expected to be affected by sequencing depth. Because the study included a small number of donors, the genetic and exposure-history diversity represented was limited. Naive subsets generally had larger estimated clonotype richness than memory subsets.

V is pared back by 2 bases and J by 2 bases, with 12 bases lying between the germline termini. CDR1 and CDR2, looked up from the germline V gene, are SGDLS and YYNGEE. From the cysteine up to the phenylalanine, the CDR3 has a length of 15 residues. Of the read, only the CDR3 DNA is kept; its 45 bases are in frame from base 1. A note on this clone: What this receptor recognizes is not known. No base-level quality is on record; no much larger clone is a single base apart.

Using the deep immunoSEQ assay, TCR CDR3 regions were amplified from genomic DNA by multiplex PCR. For each cell subset, the extracted genomic DNA was distributed evenly across all wells of several immunoSEQ 96-well plates, and each plate served as one replicate. For sorted subsets, about 200 ng genomic DNA, equal to tens of thousands of T cell genomes, was loaded into each replicate PCR. Purified libraries were quantified with a Qubit 3.0 fluorometer, sized on a Bioanalyzer 2100, and re-quantified with the KAPA Library Quantification kit. Every immunoSEQ 96-well plate was sequenced on a dedicated single-read 150-cycle Illumina NextSeq 550 flow cell. Processing in the source paper ran as follows. The immunoSEQ output contained only junctional sequences without quality scores, so filtering could not match that applied to full-length reads. To assign V/J genes and CDR3, sequences were annotated against IMGT germline references using PyIR, a Python wrapper for IgBLAST v1.9. Reads were removed for weak V/J assignments (E-value above 1e-6), missing CDR3, stop codons, out-of-frame junctions, or ambiguous translated residues. V3J clonotypes were defined by identical inferred V gene, J gene, and CDR3 amino acid sequence. To compute the percentage overlap between repertoires, the number of shared unique clonotypes was divided by the size of the smaller repertoire. Richness of each repertoire was evaluated using RTK rarefaction, the Chao1 estimator, and Recon v2.1 estimates of unobserved clonotypes. Generation probabilities were computed with OLGA for all TCRbeta clonotypes obtained by the gDNA method from several donors. The table comes from immuneACCESS by way of TCRdb, which keeps in-frame sequences with V and J called. Part of the clones is missing from these tables; in studies checked, under half for an unresolved V gene and the rest for unknown reasons. V and J calls plus clone size are reproduced from that table; the DNA served to infer D and trimming. Within this sample are approximately 650,000 clones, with roughly 95% of them counted one time only. The top ten constitute 0.095% to 0.12% of the sample.

CD8 naive samples consisted of CD45RO-negative cells that were positively selected for CCR7, yielding a CD45RA+CCR7+ population without TemRA cells. The donors were healthy, HIV-negative adults who had no recently reported acute infections or vaccinations. Every donor was a Caucasian adult living in Nashville, Tennessee, USA. Blood was collected by leukapheresis, and PBMCs were isolated by Ficoll-Histopaque density gradient centrifugation and then cryopreserved in liquid nitrogen vapor phase. Analytical flow cytometry was used to check the purity and quantity of each magnetically sorted T cell population. Genomic DNA was isolated from every sorted fraction and measured by UV absorbance on a Nanodrop 2000c.

The rearrangement combines TRBV9 with TRBJ2-3, with no reliable assignment of the D segment. The TCR was taken from a woman younger than 45 in good health. The sequencing sample was made of naive CD8+ T cells sorted from blood. Taken with the paper, the label for cell subset or site translates to: CD45RA+CCR7+. CDR3 protein: CASSVYLTPTDTQYF. The DNA reads as follows: TGTGCCAGCAGCGTTTACCTAACTCCCACAGATACGCAGTATTTT.